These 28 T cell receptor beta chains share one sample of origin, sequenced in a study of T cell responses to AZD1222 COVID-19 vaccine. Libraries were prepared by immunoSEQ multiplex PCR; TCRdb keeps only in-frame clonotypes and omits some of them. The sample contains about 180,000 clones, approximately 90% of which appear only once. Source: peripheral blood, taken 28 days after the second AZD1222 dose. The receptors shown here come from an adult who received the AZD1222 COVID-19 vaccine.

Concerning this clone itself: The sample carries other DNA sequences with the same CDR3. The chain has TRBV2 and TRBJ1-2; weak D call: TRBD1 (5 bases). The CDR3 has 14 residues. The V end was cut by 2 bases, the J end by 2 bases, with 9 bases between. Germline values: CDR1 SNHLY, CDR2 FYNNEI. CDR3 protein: CASSERGPNYGYTF. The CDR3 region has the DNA TGTGCCAGCAGTGAAAGGGGACCGAACTATGGCTACACCTTC.

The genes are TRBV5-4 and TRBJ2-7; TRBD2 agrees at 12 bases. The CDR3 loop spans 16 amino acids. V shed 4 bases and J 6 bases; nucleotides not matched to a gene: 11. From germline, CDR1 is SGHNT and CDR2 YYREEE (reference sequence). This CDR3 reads CASSGRGLAGSGEQYF. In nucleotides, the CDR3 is TGTGCCAGCAGCGGACGGGGACTAGCGGGTTCTGGCGAGCAGTACTTC.

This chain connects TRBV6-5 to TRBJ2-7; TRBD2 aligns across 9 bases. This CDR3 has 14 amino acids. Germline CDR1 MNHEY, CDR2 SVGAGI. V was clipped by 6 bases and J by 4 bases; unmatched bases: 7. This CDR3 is CASSLGLASYEQYF. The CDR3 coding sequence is TGTGCCAGCAGCCTGGGACTAGCTAGTTACGAGCAGTACTTC.

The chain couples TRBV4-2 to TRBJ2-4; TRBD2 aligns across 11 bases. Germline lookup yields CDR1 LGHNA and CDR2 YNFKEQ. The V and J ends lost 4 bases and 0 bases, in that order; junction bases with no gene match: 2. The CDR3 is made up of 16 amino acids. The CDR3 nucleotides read TGTGCCAGCAGCCTACTAGCGGGAGTAGCCAAAAACATTCAGTACTTC. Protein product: CASSLLAGVAKNIQYF.

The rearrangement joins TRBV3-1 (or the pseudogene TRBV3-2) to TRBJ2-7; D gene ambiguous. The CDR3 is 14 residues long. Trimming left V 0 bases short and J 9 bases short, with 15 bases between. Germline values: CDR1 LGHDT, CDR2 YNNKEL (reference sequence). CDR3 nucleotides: TGTGCCAGCAGCCAAGACCCAGCCTACGAAGGGCAGTACTTC. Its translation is CASSQDPAYEGQYF.

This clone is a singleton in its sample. The CDR3 DNA reads TGTGCCTGGAAGCAATACAATGAGCAGTTCTTC. Its translation is CAWKQYNEQFF. The chain uses TRBV30 and TRBJ2-1; D is ambiguous. Germline V gives CDR1 GTSNPN, CDR2 SVGIG (reference sequence). The CDR3 contains 11 residues. The V end lost 4 bases, the J end lost 4 bases, and 5 bases lay between the germline ends.

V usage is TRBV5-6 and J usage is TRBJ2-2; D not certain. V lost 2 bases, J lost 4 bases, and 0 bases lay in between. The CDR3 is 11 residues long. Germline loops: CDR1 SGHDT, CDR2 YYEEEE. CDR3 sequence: CASSFTGELFF. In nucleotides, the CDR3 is TGTGCCAGCAGCTTCACCGGGGAGCTGTTTTTT.

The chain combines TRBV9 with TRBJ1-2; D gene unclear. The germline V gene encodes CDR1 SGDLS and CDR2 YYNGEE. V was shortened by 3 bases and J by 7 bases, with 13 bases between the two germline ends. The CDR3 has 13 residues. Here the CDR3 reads CASSGTALSGYTF. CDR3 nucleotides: TGTGCCAGCAGCGGGACGGCCCTATCTGGCTACACCTTC.

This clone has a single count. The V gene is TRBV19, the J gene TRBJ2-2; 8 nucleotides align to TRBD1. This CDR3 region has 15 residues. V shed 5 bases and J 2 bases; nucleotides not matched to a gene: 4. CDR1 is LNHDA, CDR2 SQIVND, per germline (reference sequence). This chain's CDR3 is CASSPRGLNTGELFF. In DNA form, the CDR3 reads TGTGCCAGTAGTCCCAGGGGGCTAAACACCGGGGAGCTGTTTTTT.

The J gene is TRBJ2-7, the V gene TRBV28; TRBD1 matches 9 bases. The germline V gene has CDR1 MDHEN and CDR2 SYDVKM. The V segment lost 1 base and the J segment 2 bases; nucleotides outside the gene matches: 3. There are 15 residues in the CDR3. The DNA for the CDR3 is TGTGCCAGCAGTTTATCGGGGACAGGGACCTACGAGCAGTACTTC. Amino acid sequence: CASSLSGTGTYEQYF.

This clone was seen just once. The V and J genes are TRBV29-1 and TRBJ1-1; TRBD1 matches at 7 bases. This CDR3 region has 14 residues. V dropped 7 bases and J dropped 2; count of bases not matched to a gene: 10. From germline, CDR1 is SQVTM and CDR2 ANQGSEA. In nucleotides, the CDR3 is TGCAGCGCCCGAGCCGGGACAGCAAACACTGAAGCTTTCTTT. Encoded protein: CSARAGTANTEAFF.

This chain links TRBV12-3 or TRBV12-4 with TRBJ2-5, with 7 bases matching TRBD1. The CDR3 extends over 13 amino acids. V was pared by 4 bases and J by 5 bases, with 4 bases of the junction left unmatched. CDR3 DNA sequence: TGTGCCAGCAGTTCACAGGGGTGGGAGACCCAGTACTTC. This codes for CASSSQGWETQYF.

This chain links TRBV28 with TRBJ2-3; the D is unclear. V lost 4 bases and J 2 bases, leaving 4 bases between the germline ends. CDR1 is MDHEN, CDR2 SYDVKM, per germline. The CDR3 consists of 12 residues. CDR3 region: CASSSDTDTQYF. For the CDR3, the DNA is TGTGCCAGCAGTTCTGACACAGATACGCAGTATTTT.

CDR3 DNA sequence: TGTGCCAGCAGGAATGAGGGGACGGCCGGACTAAGCTCCTACGAGCAGTACTTC. Translation: CASRNEGTAGLSSYEQYF. The rearrangement links TRBV21-1 to TRBJ2-7; the table calls TRBD2, which could not be checked here. TRBV21-1 is annotated as a pseudogene. The CDR3 spans 18 residues.

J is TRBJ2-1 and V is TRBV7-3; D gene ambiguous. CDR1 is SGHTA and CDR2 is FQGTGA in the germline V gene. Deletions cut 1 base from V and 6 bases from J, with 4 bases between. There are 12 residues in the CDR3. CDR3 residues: CASSLNFNEQFF. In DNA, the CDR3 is TGTGCCAGCAGCTTAAATTTCAATGAGCAGTTCTTC.

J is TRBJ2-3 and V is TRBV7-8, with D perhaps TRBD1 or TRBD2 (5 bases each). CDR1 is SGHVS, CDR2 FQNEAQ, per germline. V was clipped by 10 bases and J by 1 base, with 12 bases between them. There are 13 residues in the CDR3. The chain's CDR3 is CATGEGGTDTQYF. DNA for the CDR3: TGTGCCACCGGGGAAGGGGGCACAGATACGCAGTATTTT. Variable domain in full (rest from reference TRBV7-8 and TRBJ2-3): GAGVSQSPRYKVAKRGQDVALRCDPISGHVSLFWYQQALGQGPEFLTYFQNEAQLDKSGLPSDRFFAERPEGSVSTLKIQRTQQEDSAVYLCATGEGGTDTQYFGPGTRLTVL.

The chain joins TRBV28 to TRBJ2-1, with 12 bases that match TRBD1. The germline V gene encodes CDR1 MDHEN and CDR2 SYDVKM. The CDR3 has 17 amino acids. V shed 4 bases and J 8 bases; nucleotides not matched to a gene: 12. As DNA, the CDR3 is TGTGCCAGCAGTTCCAGAGTGGGGACAGGGGGCTTATATGAGCAGTTCTTC. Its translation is CASSSRVGTGGLYEQFF.

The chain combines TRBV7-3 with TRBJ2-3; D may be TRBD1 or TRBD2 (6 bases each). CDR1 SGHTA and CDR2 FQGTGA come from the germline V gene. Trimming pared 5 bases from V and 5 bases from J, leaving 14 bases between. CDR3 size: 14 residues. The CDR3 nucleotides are TGTGCCAGCAGCCCCCCCGGGGGCGGAGATACGCAGTATTTT. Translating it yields CASSPPGGGDTQYF. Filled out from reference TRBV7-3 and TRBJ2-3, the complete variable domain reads GAGVSQTPSNKVTEKGKYVELRCDPISGHTALYWYRQSLGQGPEFLIYFQGTGAADDSGLPNDRFFAVRPEGSVSTLKIQRTERGDSAVYLCASSPPGGGDTQYFGPGTRLTVL.

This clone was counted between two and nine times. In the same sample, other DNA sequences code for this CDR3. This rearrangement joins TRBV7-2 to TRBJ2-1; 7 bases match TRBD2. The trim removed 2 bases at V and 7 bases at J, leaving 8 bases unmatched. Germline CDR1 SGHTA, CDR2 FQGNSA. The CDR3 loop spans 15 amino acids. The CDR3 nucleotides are TGTGCCAGCAGCTTATTAGCGGGTGGAAGTAATGAGCAGTTCTTC. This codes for CASSLLAGGSNEQFF.

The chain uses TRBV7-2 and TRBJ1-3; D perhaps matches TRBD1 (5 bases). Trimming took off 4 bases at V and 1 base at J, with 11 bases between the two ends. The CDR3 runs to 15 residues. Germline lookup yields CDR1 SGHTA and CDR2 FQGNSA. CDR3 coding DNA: TGTGCCAGCAGCTATGGAGCAGGGTCTGGAAACACCATATATTTT. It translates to CASSYGAGSGNTIYF.

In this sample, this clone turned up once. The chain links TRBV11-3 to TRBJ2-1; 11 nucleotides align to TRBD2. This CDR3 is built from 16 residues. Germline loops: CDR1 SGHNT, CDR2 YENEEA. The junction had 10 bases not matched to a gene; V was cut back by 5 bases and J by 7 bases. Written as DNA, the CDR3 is TGTGCCAGCAGCCCCCCAGGGTCTAGCGGGAGGAATGAGCAGTTCTTC. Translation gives CASSPPGSSGRNEQFF.

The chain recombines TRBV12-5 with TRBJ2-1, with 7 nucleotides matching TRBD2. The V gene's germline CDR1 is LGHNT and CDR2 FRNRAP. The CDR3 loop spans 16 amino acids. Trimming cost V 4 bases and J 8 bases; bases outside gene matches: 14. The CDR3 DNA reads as TGTGCTAGTGGTTCATCGAGGCGGGAGAATAAAGATGAGCAGTTCTTC. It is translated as CASGSSRRENKDEQFF. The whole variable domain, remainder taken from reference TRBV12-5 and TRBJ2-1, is DARVTQTPRHKVTEMGQEVTMRCQPILGHNTVFWYRQTMMQGLELLAYFRNRAPLDDSGMPKDRFSAEMPDATLATLKIQPSEPRDSAVYFCASGSSRRENKDEQFFGPGTRLTVL.

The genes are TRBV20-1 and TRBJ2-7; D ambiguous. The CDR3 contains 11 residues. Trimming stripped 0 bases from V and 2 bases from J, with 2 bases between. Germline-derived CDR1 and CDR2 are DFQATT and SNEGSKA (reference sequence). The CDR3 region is CSARETYEQYF. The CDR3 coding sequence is TGCAGTGCTAGAGAGACCTACGAGCAGTACTTC.

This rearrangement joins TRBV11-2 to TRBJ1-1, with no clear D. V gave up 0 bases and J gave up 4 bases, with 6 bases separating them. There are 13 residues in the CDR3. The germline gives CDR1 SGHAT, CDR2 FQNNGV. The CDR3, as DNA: TGTGCCAGCAGCTTAGATAGAGGCACTGAAGCTTTCTTT. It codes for CASSLDRGTEAFF. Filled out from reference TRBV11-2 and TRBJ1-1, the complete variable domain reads EAGVAQSPRYKIIEKRQSVAFWCNPISGHATLYWYQQILGQGPKLLIQFQNNGVVDDSQLPKDRFSAERLKGVDSTLKIQPAKLEDSAVYLCASSLDRGTEAFFGQGTRLTVV.

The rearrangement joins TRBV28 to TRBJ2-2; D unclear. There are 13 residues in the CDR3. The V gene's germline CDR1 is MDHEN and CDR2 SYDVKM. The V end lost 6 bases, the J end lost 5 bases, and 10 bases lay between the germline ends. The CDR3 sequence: CASSPTGTGELFF. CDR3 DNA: TGTGCCAGCAGCCCAACGGGTACCGGGGAGCTGTTTTTT.

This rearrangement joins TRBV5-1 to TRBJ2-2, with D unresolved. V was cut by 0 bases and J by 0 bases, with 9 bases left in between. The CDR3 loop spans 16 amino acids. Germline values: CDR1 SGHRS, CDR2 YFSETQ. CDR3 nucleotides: TGCGCCAGCAGCTTGGCGTCGGCAGCGAACACCGGGGAGCTGTTTTTT. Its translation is CASSLASAANTGELFF. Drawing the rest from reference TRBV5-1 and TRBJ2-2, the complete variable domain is KAGVTQTPRYLIKTRGQQVTLSCSPISGHRSVSWYQQTPGQGLQFLFEYFSETQRNKGNFPGRFSGRQFSNSRSEMNVSTLELGDSALYLCASSLASAANTGELFFGEGSRLTVL.

DNA for the CDR3: TGTGCCAGCAGTTTGGGGACACGGGATAATGAAAAACTGTTTTTT. Translation gives CASSLGTRDNEKLFF. V usage is TRBV7-2 and J usage is TRBJ1-4, with D maybe TRBD1 (6 bases). CDR3 length: 15 amino acids. The V gene lost 6 bases and the J gene lost 4 bases, with 15 bases spanning the gap. The germline CDR1 and CDR2 sequences are SGHTA and FQGNSA.

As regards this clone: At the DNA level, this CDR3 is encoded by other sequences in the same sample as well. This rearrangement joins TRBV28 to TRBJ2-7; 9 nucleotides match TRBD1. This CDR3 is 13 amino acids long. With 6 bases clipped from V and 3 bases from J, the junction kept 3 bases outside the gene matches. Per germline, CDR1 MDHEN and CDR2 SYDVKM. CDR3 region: CASSPGQGYEQYF. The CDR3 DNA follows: TGTGCCAGCAGCCCGGGACAGGGCTACGAGCAGTACTTC.